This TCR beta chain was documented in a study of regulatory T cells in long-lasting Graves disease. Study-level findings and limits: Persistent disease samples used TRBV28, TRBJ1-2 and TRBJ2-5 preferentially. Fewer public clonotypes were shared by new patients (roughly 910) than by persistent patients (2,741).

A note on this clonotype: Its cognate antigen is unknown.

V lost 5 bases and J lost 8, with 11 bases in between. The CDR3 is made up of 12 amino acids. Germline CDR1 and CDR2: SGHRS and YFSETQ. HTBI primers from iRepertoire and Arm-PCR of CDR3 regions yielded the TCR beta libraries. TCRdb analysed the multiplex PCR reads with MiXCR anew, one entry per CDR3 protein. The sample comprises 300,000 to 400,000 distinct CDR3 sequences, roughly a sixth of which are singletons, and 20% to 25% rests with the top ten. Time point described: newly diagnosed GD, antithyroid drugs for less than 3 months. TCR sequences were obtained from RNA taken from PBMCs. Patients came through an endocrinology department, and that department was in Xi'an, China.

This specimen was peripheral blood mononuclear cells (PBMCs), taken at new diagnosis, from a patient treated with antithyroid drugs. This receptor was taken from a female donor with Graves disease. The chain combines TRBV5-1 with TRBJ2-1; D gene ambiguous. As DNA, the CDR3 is TGCGCCAGCAGTGTTGGGTCGCATGAGCAGTTCTTC. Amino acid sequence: CASSVGSHEQFF.